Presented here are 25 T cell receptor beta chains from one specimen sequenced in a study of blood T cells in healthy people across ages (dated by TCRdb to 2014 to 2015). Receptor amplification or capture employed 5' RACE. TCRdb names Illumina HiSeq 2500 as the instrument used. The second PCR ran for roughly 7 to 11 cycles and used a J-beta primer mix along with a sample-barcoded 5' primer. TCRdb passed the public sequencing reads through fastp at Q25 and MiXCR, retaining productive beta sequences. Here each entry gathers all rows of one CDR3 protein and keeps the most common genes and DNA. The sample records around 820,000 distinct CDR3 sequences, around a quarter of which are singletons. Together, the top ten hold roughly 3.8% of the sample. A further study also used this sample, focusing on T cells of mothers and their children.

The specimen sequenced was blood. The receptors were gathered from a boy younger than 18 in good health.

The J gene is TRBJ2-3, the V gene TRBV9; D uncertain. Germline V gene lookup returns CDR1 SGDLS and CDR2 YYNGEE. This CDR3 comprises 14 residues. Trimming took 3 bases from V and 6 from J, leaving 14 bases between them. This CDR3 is CASSADPGVDTQYF. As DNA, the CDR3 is TGTGCCAGCAGCGCGGACCCTGGGGTGGATACGCAGTATTTT.

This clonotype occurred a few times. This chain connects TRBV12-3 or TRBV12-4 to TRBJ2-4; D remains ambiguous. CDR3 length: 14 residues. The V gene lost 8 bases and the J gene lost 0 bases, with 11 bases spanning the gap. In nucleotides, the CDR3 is TGTGCCAGCGGAGAGAGCCTAGCCAAAAACATTCAGTACTTC. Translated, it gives CASGESLAKNIQYF.

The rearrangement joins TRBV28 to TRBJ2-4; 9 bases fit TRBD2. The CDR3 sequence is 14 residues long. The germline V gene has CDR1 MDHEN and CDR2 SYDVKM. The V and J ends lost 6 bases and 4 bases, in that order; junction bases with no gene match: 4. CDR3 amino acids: CASRRGLAKNIQYF. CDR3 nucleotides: TGTGCCAGCAGAAGGGGACTAGCTAAAAACATTCAGTACTTC.

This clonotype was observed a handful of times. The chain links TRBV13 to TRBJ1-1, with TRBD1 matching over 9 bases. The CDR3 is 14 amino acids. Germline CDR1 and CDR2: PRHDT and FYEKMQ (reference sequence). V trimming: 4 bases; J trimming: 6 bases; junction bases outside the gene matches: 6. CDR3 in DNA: TGTGCCAGCAGCTCGGGACAGGGCGGTCCTGAAGCTTTCTTT. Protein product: CASSSGQGGPEAFF.

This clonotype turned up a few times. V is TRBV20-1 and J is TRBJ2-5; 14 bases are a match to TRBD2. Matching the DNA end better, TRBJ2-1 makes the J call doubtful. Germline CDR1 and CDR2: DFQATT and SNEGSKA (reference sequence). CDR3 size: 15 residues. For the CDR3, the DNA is TGCAGTGCTCCTAGCGGGACTAGCGGGAGCGGCGAGCAGTTCTTC. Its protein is CSAPSGTSGSGEQFF.

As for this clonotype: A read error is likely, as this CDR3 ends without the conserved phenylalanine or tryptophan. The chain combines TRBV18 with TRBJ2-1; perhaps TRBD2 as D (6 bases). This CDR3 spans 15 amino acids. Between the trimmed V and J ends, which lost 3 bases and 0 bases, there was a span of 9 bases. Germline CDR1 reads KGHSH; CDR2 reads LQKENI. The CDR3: CASSPAGYSYNEQFY. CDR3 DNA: TGTGCCAGCTCACCCGCGGGATACTCCTACAATGAGCAGTTCTAC.

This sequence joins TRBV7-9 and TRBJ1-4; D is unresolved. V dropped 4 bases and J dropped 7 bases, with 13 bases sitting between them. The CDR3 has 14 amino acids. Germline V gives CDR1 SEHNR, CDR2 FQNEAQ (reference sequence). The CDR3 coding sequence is TGTGCCAGCAGCTCCGGGCTGGAGGGTGAAAAACTGTTTTTT. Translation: CASSSGLEGEKLFF.

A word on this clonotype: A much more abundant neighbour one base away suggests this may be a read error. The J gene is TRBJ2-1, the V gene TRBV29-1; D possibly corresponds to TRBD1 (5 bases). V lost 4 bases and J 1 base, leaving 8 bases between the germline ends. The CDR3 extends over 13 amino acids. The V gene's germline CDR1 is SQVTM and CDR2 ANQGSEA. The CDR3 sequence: CSVVRDSYNEQFF. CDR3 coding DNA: TGCAGCGTTGTCAGGGATTCCTACAATGAGCAGTTCTTC.

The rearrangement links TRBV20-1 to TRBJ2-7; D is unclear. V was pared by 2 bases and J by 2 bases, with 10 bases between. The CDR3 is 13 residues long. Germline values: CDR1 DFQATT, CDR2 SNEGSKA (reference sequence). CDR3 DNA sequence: TGCAGTGCTAGATCGGCGATTCCCTACGAGCAGTACTTC. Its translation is CSARSAIPYEQYF.

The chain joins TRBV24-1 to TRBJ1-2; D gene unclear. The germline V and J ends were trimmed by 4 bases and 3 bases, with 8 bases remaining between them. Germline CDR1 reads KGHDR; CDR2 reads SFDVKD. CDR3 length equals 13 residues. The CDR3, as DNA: TGTGCCACCAGTGAAAGCGGATACTATGGCTACACCTTC. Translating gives CATSESGYYGYTF.

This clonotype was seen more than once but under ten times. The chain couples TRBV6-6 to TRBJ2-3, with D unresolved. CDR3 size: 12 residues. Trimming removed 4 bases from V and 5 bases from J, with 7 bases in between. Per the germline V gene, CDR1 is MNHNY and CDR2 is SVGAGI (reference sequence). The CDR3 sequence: CASSWGRDTQYF. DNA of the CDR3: TGTGCCAGCAGTTGGGGTCGAGATACGCAGTATTTT.

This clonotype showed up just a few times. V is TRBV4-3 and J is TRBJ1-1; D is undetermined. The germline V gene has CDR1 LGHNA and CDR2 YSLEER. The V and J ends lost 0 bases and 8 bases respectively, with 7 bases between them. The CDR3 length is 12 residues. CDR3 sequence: CASSQDEREAFF. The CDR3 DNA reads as TGCGCCAGCAGCCAAGATGAGAGGGAAGCTTTCTTT.

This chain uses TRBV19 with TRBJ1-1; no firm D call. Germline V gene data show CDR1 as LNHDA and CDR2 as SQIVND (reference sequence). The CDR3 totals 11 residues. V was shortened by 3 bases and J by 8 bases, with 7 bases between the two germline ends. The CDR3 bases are TGTGCCAGTAGTATCGCTACAGAAGCTTTCTTT. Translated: CASSIATEAFF.

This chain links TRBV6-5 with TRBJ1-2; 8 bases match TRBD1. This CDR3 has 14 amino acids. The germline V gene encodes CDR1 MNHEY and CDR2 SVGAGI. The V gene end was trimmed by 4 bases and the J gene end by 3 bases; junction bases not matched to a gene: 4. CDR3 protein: CASSSGGAYYGYTF. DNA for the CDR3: TGTGCCAGCAGTTCAGGGGGCGCGTACTATGGCTACACCTTC.

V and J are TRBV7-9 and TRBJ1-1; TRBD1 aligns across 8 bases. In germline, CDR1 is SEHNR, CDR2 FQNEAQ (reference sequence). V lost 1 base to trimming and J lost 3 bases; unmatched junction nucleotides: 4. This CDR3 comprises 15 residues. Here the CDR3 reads CASSLGQGLDTEAFF. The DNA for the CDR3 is TGTGCCAGCAGCTTAGGACAGGGGCTTGACACTGAAGCTTTCTTT.

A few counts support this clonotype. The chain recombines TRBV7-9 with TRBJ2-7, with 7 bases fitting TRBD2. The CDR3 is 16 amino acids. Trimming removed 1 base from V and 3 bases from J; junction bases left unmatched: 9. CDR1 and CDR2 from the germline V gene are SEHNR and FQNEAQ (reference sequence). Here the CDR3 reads CASSLVASGQNYEQYF. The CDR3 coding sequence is TGTGCCAGCAGCTTAGTTGCTAGCGGCCAGAACTACGAGCAGTACTTC.

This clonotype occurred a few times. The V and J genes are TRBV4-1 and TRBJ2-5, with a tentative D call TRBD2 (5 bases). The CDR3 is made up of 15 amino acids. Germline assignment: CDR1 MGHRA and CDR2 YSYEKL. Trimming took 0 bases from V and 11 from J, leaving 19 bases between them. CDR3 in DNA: TGCGCCAGCAGCCAAGACGCCGGAGGTCGCGGAGAGCAGTACTTC. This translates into CASSQDAGGRGEQYF.

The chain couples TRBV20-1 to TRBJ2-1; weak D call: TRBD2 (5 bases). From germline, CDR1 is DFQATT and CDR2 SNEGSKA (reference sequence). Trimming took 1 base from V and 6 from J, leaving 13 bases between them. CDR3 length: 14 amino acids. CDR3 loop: CSARVFPGVNEQFF. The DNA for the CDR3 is TGCAGTGCTAGAGTCTTTCCCGGGGTCAATGAGCAGTTCTTC.

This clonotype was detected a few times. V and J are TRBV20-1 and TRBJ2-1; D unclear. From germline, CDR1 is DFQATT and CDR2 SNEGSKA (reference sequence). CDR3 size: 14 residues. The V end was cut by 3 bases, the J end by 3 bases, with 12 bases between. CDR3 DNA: TGCAGTGCTAGGGTAGGGATAAGCTACAATGAGCAGTTCTTC. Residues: CSARVGISYNEQFF.

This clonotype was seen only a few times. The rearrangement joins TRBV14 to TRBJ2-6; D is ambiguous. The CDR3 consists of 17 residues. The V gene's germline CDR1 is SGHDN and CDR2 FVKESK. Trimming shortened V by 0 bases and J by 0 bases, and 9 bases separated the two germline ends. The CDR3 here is CASSQDSPYSGANVLTF. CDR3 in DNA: TGTGCCAGCAGCCAAGATTCCCCTTACTCTGGGGCCAACGTCCTGACTTTC.

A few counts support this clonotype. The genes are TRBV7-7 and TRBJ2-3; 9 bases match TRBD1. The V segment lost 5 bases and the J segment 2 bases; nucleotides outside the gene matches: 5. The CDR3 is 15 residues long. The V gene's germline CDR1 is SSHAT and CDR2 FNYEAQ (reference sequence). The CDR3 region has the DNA TGTGCCAGCAGCAACACAGGGGGCTTCACAGATACGCAGTATTTT. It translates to CASSNTGGFTDTQYF.

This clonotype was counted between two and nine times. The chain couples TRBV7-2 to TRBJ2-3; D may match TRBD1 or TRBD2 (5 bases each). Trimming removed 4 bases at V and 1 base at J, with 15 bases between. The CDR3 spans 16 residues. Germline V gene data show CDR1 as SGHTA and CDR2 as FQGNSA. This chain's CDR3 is CASSSGIGGGTDTQYF. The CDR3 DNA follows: TGTGCCAGCAGCTCCGGAATTGGGGGTGGCACAGATACGCAGTATTTT.

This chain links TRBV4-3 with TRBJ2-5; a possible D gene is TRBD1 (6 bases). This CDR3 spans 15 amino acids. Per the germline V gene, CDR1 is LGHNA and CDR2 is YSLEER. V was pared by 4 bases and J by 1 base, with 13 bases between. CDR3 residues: CASSLERDTQETQYF. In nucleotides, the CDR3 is TGCGCCAGCAGCCTCGAACGGGACACCCAAGAGACCCAGTACTTC.

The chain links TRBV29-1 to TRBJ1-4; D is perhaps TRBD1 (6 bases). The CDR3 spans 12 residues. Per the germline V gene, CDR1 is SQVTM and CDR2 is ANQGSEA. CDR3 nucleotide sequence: TGCAGTGCTGAACAGGGTGGTGAAAAACTGTTTTTT. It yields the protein CSAEQGGEKLFF.

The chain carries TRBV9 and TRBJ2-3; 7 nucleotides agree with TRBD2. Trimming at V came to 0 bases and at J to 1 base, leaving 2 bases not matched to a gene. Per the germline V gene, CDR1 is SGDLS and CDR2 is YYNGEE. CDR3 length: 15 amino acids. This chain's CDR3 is CASSVAAGGTDTQYF. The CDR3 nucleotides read TGTGCCAGCAGCGTAGCGGCGGGGGGCACAGATACGCAGTATTTT.